The clone carrying this T cell receptor beta chain is termed medium-sized. V was trimmed by 2 bases and J by 1 base, leaving 7 bases between them. The V gene's germline CDR1 is MNHNY and CDR2 SVGAGI (reference sequence). The CDR3 sequence is 14 residues long. MiXCR was run by TCRdb on the reads, yielding one entry per CDR3 protein. The data contain over 14,000 distinct CDR3 sequences, approximately 34% of them singletons. The sequence derives from a human donor. Sequencing was done on a sample of blood. The chain carries TRBV6-6 and TRBJ2-3; D is uncertain. The CDR3: CASSYGSRTDTQYF. The DNA of the CDR3 is TGTGCCAGCAGTTACGGGTCTCGCACAGATACGCAGTATTTT.